This T cell receptor delta chain was documented in a study of fetal and pediatric gammadelta thymocytes (dated by TCRdb to between 2021 and 2023). Looking at the study overall: Previously published data and newly generated, unpublished data were combined in the bulk gammadelta thymocyte repertoires, which were used to strengthen a single-cell study of gammadelta thymocyte development. In total, the bulk gammadelta thymocyte repertoire set covered 10 subjects, made up of 7 pediatric thymus donors and 3 fetal thymus donors. The bulk gammadelta thymocyte repertoires combined unpublished data with previously published data (refs 27,28). Bulk TCR repertoire data were added to increase subject numbers and strengthen the CDR3 publicity analysis. Overall study results and their limits: Compared with post-natal repertoires, fetal gammadelta thymocyte repertoires had previously been reported to be enriched for TRDV2, TRGV8 and TRGV9 usage, low N additions and public CDR3s.

The sequencer was an Illumina MiSeq. The authors' analysis ran thus. For publicity analysis, the Vgamma9Vdelta2 and nonVgamma9Vdelta2 bulk CDR3 files of each subject were merged into one combined repertoire per subject. Using base R and dplyr, each CDR3 amino acid sequence was checked across 9 single-cell datasets and roughly 10 bulk repertoires to give a publicity score ranging from 0 to 19. TCRdb called clones from the public reads with CATT, and repeated DNA sequences were later combined into one row. These V and J calls derive from TCRdb rather than the authors' analysis. The sample table lists about 1,400 delta-chain clones, approximately 9.4% of them with a count of one. The ten largest clones represent around an eighth of the sample. In Singapore, elective pregnancy terminations performed for socio-psychological reasons at about 14 to 22 weeks estimated gestational age were the source of the fetal thymuses. All fetuses were assessed as structurally normal by ultrasound before termination and by gross morphological examination after termination. Staining of thymocytes was performed with Zombie NIR viability dye and with antibodies against CD3 (UCHT1), TCRgammadelta (11F2), TCRVgamma9 (IMMU360) and TCRVdelta2 (IMMU389). From human fetal and pediatric thymuses, sorted Vgamma9Vdelta2 and nonVgamma9Vdelta2 gammadelta thymocytes were used to generate bulk TRD and TRG CDR3 repertoires separately. Thymic cell suspensions were made from fetal and post-natal thymuses as previously described. NonVgamma9Vdelta2 thymocytes were sorted as CD3+ gammadeltaTCR+ cells that did not have the Vgamma9+Vdelta2+ phenotype. A FACS Aria III cell sorter (BD Biosciences) was used to carry out the cell sorting.

As for this clone: No cognate antigen has been identified for it. No quality values exist for individual bases; no much larger clone is one base distant.

Spanning cysteine to phenylalanine, the CDR3 consists of 15 amino acids. The kept DNA is CDR3 alone, 45 bases in frame from the first base. The germline V gene (reference sequence) gives CDR1 as TVYSNPD and CDR2 as GDNSRS. The junction shows trimming of 2 bases on V and 0 bases on J, plus 8 bases between the germline ends. The sequenced material came from non-Vgamma9Vdelta2 gamma-delta T cells from the thymus. Reading the label with the study, this specimen's cell subset or site is: CD3+gammadeltaTCR+ thymocytes not co-expressing Vgamma9 and Vdelta2. The chain employs TRDV3 and TRDJ3; 5 matching bases give a weak D call of TRDD3. TCRdb leaves out the J gene; it was filled in here by matching the DNA to germline. The source of this sequence is a human fetus. CDR3 sequence: CAFAGSSWDTRQMFF. The bases are TGTGCCTTTGCGGGGAGCTCCTGGGACACCCGACAGATGTTTTTC.